The present entry profiles one TCR beta chain with its context. No antigen is known for it. The sample originates from a study of T cell clonotyping in hematopoietic cell transplantation. Points from the study as a whole: Without cell sorting, CD4 versus CD8 contributions remain unresolved. Recipient TCR diversity dropped after transplant; expanded clonotypes rose from day 30 to 180. Higher Inverse Simpson Index values in graft donor and pretransplant recipient predicted broader posttransplant TCR diversity. Few recipient clonotypes overlapped donors; over 95% were de novo at given depth.

CDR1 and CDR2 (germline): SGHAT, FQNNGV. Trimming cost V 5 bases and J 5 bases, with 12 bases left between them. This CDR3 comprises 13 residues. The data were produced by immunoSEQ multiplex PCR, yet TCRdb's version contains in-frame clones alone and is incomplete. Altogether 26,000 or so clones are present, approximately 94% being singletons, with the ten largest covering approximately 1.5%. This sequence joins TRBV11-2 and TRBJ2-5, with D unclear. Sequencing used peripheral blood mononuclear cells. The TCR originated in a middle-aged man in good health. Some clones in this sample may be carry-over from other donors' samples. The CDR3 protein is CASSPTGSETQYF. The CDR3, as DNA: TGTGCCAGCAGCCCTACCGGATCGGAGACCCAGTACTTC.